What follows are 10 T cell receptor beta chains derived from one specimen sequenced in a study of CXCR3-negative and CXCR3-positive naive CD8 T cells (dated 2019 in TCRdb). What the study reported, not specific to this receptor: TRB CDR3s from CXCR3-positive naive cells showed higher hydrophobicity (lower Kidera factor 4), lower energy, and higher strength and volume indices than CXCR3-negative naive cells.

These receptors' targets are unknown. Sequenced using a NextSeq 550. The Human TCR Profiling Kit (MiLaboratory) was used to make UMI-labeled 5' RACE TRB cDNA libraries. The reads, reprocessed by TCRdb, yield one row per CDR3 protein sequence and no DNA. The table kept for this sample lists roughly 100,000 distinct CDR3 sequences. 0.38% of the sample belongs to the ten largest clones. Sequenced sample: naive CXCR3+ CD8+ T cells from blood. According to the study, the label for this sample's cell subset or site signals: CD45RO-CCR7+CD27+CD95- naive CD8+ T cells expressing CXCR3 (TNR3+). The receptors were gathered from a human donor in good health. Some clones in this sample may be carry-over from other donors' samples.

The CDR3 spells CSAYYASGDPQETQYF. The V call is TRBV20-1, the J call TRBJ2-5; there is no DNA to check the TCRdb D call of TRBD2. The V gene's germline CDR1 is DFQATT and CDR2 SNEGSKA (reference sequence). The CDR3 consists of 16 residues.

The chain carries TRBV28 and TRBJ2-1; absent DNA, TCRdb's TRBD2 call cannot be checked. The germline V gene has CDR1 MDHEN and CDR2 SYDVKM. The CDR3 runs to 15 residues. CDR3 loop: CASSLDLLAVDEQFF. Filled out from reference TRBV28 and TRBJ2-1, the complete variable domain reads DVKVTQSSRYLVKRTGEKVFLECVQDMDHENMFWYRQDPGLGLRLIYFSYDVKMKEKGDIPEGYSVSREKKERFSLILESASTNQTSMYLCASSLDLLAVDEQFFGPGTRLTVL.

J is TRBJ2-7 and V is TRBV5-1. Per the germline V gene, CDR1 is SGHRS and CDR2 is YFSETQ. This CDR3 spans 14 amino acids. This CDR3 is CASSFEGTTYEQYF.

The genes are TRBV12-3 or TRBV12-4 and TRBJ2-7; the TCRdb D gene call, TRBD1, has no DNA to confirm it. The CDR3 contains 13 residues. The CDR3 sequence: CASRPRGVAEQYF.

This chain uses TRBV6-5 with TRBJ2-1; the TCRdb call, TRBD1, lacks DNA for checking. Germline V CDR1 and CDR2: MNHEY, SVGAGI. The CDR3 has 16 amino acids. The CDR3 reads CASSPEERGSYNEQFF.

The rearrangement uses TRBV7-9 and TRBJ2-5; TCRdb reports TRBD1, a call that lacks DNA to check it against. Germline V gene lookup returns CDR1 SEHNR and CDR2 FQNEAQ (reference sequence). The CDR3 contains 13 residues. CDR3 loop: CASAAPNQETQYF.

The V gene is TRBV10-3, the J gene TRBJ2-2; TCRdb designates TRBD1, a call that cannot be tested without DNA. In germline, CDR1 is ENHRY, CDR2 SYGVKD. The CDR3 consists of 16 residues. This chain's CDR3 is CAISPQGTPSTGELFF.

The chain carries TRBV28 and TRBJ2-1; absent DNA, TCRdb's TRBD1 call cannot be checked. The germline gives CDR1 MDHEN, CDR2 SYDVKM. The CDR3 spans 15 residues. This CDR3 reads CASSSSGTAYNEQFF.

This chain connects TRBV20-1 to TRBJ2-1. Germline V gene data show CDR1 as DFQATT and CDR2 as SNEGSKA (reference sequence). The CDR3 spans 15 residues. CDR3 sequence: CSARDSSLPSNEQFF.

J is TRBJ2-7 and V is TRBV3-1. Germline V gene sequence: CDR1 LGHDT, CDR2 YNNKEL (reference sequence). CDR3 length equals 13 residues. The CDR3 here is CASSQDTDYEQYF.